The rows below give T cell receptor beta chains drawn from one sample of a study of T cells in Graves' hyperthyroidism and ophthalmopathy. TCRdb called the multiplex PCR reads again in MiXCR, with one record for every CDR3 protein. The table includes 550,000 to 600,000 distinct CDR3 sequences, over 15% detected once. Sequencing was done on a sample of blood. The receptors shown here come from a woman between 18 and 29 years old with Graves' hyperthyroidism. Both conserved end residues are trimmed from each CDR3. D genes are given only for firm matches. Size values are once, few and many counts, or a class for expanded clones, and some rows have none.

clone size: NA
D gene: NA
V gene: TRBV20-1
J gene: TRBJ1-6
CDR3 length: 12
CDR3 protein: SASMRGLNSPLH

clone size: NA
D gene: NA
V gene: TRBV7-9
J gene: TRBJ1-2
CDR3 length: 13
CDR3 protein: ASSAGARGAYGYT

clone size: few
D gene: NA
V gene: TRBV2
J gene: TRBJ1-3
CDR3 length: 14
CDR3 protein: ASSEAGQTSGNTIY

clone size: many
D gene: NA
V gene: TRBV20-1
J gene: TRBJ1-1
CDR3 length: 13
CDR3 protein: SARGPGRTNTEAF

clone size: many
D gene: NA
V gene: TRBV28
J gene: TRBJ2-5
CDR3 length: 12
CDR3 protein: ASSKPREQETQY

clone size: many
D gene: NA
V gene: TRBV20-1
J gene: TRBJ1-4
CDR3 length: 13
CDR3 protein: SARDLESSWGKLF

clone size: many
D gene: NA
V gene: TRBV15
J gene: TRBJ2-5
CDR3 length: 13
CDR3 protein: ATSRSGEPQETQY

clone size: NA
D gene: NA
V gene: TRBV20-1
J gene: TRBJ2-1
CDR3 length: 11
CDR3 protein: SVKGQPYNEQF

clone size: NA
D gene: NA
V gene: TRBV6-2/TRBV6-3
J gene: TRBJ2-3
CDR3 length: 12
CDR3 protein: ASTLAGSTDTQY

clone size: few
D gene: TRBD2
V gene: TRBV19
J gene: TRBJ2-3
CDR3 length: 17
CDR3 protein: ASSSLFYGLASSTDTQY

clone size: NA
D gene: NA
V gene: TRBV10-3
J gene: TRBJ1-2
CDR3 length: 12
CDR3 protein: AISEPGTNYGYT

clone size: NA
D gene: NA
V gene: TRBV7-2
J gene: TRBJ1-1
CDR3 length: 12
CDR3 protein: ASSLVGGDELAF

clone size: NA
D gene: TRBD2
V gene: TRBV19
J gene: TRBJ2-4
CDR3 length: 13
CDR3 protein: ASSGQGLTKNIQY

clone size: NA
D gene: TRBD2
V gene: TRBV12-3/TRBV12-4
J gene: TRBJ2-1
CDR3 length: 12
CDR3 protein: ASGVLGGSGEQF

clone size: many
D gene: TRBD2
V gene: TRBV11-2
J gene: TRBJ2-3
CDR3 length: 15
CDR3 protein: ASSPRTSGSAKDTQY

clone size: many
D gene: NA
V gene: TRBV11-3
J gene: TRBJ2-7
CDR3 length: 11
CDR3 protein: ASSLGSAGEQY

clone size: many
D gene: NA
V gene: TRBV28
J gene: TRBJ2-7
CDR3 length: 10
CDR3 protein: ASSFSSYEQY

clone size: few
D gene: TRBD1
V gene: TRBV6-6
J gene: TRBJ1-5
CDR3 length: 12
CDR3 protein: ASSYSTGGLAQH

clone size: NA
D gene: NA
V gene: TRBV20-1
J gene: TRBJ1-3
CDR3 length: 12
CDR3 protein: SASRTTSENTIY

clone size: many
D gene: NA
V gene: TRBV12-3/TRBV12-4
J gene: TRBJ2-2
CDR3 length: 13
CDR3 protein: ASRHLVSETGELF

clone size: few
D gene: TRBD1
V gene: TRBV18
J gene: TRBJ2-7
CDR3 length: 11
CDR3 protein: ASSRGTGIEQY

clone size: NA
D gene: TRBD1
V gene: TRBV12-5
J gene: TRBJ2-1
CDR3 length: 15
CDR3 protein: ASGLRTGGSSYDEQF

clone size: few
D gene: NA
V gene: TRBV10-3
J gene: TRBJ1-1
CDR3 length: 11
CDR3 protein: AISGRTNTEAF

clone size: many
D gene: NA
V gene: TRBV7-9
J gene: TRBJ2-7
CDR3 length: 14
CDR3 protein: ASSTPPGRDAYEQY

clone size: NA
D gene: TRBD1
V gene: TRBV29-1
J gene: TRBJ2-3
CDR3 length: 10
CDR3 protein: SERQGPDTQY

clone size: few
D gene: TRBD1
V gene: TRBV19
J gene: TRBJ1-4
CDR3 length: 13
CDR3 protein: ASSQLGQGGEKLF

clone size: few
D gene: NA
V gene: TRBV20-1
J gene: TRBJ2-7
CDR3 length: 13
CDR3 protein: SAREGGGFASEQY

clone size: once
D gene: NA
V gene: TRBV4-1
J gene: TRBJ2-2
CDR3 length: 13
CDR3 protein: ASSQAGPDTGELF

clone size: NA
D gene: NA
V gene: TRBV18
J gene: TRBJ2-7
CDR3 length: 11
CDR3 protein: ASSAAGRREQY

clone size: NA
D gene: NA
V gene: TRBV12-3/TRBV12-4
J gene: TRBJ2-1
CDR3 length: 14
CDR3 protein: ASSTRTEGPYNEQF

clone size: many
D gene: NA
V gene: TRBV3-1
J gene: TRBJ2-7
CDR3 length: 12
CDR3 protein: ASSQDGPSYEQY

clone size: NA
D gene: TRBD1
V gene: TRBV12-5
J gene: TRBJ2-1
CDR3 length: 13
CDR3 protein: ASGLVGQGMDEQF

clone size: few
D gene: TRBD1
V gene: TRBV6-1
J gene: TRBJ1-5
CDR3 length: 13
CDR3 protein: ASSPQGASNQPQH

clone size: NA
D gene: NA
V gene: TRBV5-6
J gene: TRBJ2-3
CDR3 length: 14
CDR3 protein: ASSLMGVLSTDTQY

clone size: NA
D gene: TRBD2
V gene: TRBV24-1
J gene: TRBJ2-3
CDR3 length: 14
CDR3 protein: ATSDGLAGGKDTQY

clone size: NA
D gene: NA
V gene: TRBV7-8
J gene: TRBJ1-1
CDR3 length: 12
CDR3 protein: ASSDRLVNTEAF

clone size: NA
D gene: NA
V gene: TRBV5-6
J gene: TRBJ2-2
CDR3 length: 13
CDR3 protein: ASSLDAGRAGELF

clone size: few
D gene: NA
V gene: TRBV2
J gene: TRBJ2-4
CDR3 length: 11
CDR3 protein: ASIRRDINIQY

clone size: few
D gene: NA
V gene: TRBV2
J gene: TRBJ1-6
CDR3 length: 10
CDR3 protein: ASAYRDSPLH

clone size: many
D gene: NA
V gene: TRBV20-1
J gene: TRBJ2-5
CDR3 length: 12
CDR3 protein: SARDQPQGETQY

clone size: few
D gene: NA
V gene: TRBV28
J gene: TRBJ2-3
CDR3 length: 12
CDR3 protein: ASSPKSSTDTQY

clone size: many
D gene: NA
V gene: TRBV28
J gene: TRBJ2-1
CDR3 length: 13
CDR3 protein: ASGSLGQNHNEQF

clone size: many
D gene: NA
V gene: TRBV12-3/TRBV12-4
J gene: TRBJ2-5
CDR3 length: 10
CDR3 protein: ASLVKGETQY

clone size: many
D gene: NA
V gene: TRBV10-3
J gene: TRBJ1-5
CDR3 length: 12
CDR3 protein: AIIPTVANQPQH

clone size: few
D gene: TRBD1
V gene: TRBV5-1
J gene: TRBJ2-2
CDR3 length: 14
CDR3 protein: ASSYLTGTNTGELF

clone size: many
D gene: NA
V gene: TRBV12-3/TRBV12-4
J gene: TRBJ1-5
CDR3 length: 12
CDR3 protein: ASSLDTSNQPQH

clone size: many
D gene: NA
V gene: TRBV7-2
J gene: TRBJ2-7
CDR3 length: 14
CDR3 protein: ASSLRQGGALYEQY

clone size: NA
D gene: NA
V gene: TRBV9
J gene: TRBJ1-2
CDR3 length: 13
CDR3 protein: ASSVGGGGGGGYT

clone size: NA
D gene: NA
V gene: TRBV20-1
J gene: TRBJ2-6
CDR3 length: 13
CDR3 protein: SASKGSSGANVLT

clone size: many
D gene: TRBD2
V gene: TRBV7-9
J gene: TRBJ2-1
CDR3 length: 14
CDR3 protein: ASSLPGLAGNNEQF

clone size: many
D gene: NA
V gene: TRBV28
J gene: TRBJ1-6
CDR3 length: 13
CDR3 protein: ASTNQGPFYSPLH

clone size: NA
D gene: TRBD2
V gene: TRBV19
J gene: TRBJ2-7
CDR3 length: 13
CDR3 protein: ASRTTSGAAYEQY

clone size: many
D gene: TRBD1
V gene: TRBV2
J gene: TRBJ1-5
CDR3 length: 14
CDR3 protein: ASSEDRASWGQPQH

clone size: NA
D gene: TRBD1
V gene: TRBV18
J gene: TRBJ2-3
CDR3 length: 16
CDR3 protein: ASSPLRAGQGVTDTQY

clone size: many
D gene: TRBD2
V gene: TRBV28
J gene: TRBJ2-1
CDR3 length: 13
CDR3 protein: ASRTGLASYNEQF

clone size: NA
D gene: NA
V gene: TRBV6-4
J gene: TRBJ1-5
CDR3 length: 11
CDR3 protein: ASSESPTEPQH

clone size: NA
D gene: TRBD1
V gene: TRBV6-1
J gene: TRBJ1-1
CDR3 length: 13
CDR3 protein: ASRGQGITRKKAF

clone size: NA
D gene: NA
V gene: TRBV13
J gene: TRBJ1-1
CDR3 length: 13
CDR3 protein: ASSLLGQMNTEAF

clone size: many
D gene: NA
V gene: TRBV20-1
J gene: TRBJ1-5
CDR3 length: 11
CDR3 protein: SARRDTNQPQH